The source of this T cell receptor beta chain is a study of T-cell reconstitution after alpha-beta-depleted transplantation in children. Study-level results: It was newly produced T cells that mostly accounted for T-cell counts and diversity one year after transplant.

The ends were cut back, 4 bases at V and 0 bases at J, with 17 bases in the middle. The CDR3 extends over 16 amino acids. CDR1 is SGHKS and CDR2 is YYEKEE in the germline V gene (reference sequence). Of note for this clonotype: What it binds is not known.

During its preparation, the TCRbeta library received unique molecular identifiers. MiXCR was run by TCRdb on the PCR reads, yielding one entry per CDR3 protein. The profile covers under 250,000 distinct CDR3 sequences, with roughly a sixth appearing a single time and just under 45% taken by the ten largest. The sample here was PBMCs, mostly from graft donor cells, taken 360 days after TCRalphabeta/CD19-depleted stem cell transplant. The TCR was taken from a male patient aged 2 to 9 who had a stem cell transplant for acute lymphoblastic leukemia, so the T cells may come from the graft donor. This sequence joins TRBV5-5 and TRBJ2-7; D call uncertain. The CDR3, as DNA: TGTGCCAGCAGCCCCTTTTATAGGGTTAACTCCTACGAGCAGTACTTC. Amino acid sequence: CASSPFYRVNSYEQYF.